The sequence of this TCR beta chain was determined in a study of T cells in Graves' hyperthyroidism and ophthalmopathy. Whole-study results and caveats: The model identified upcoming ophthalmopathy a median about six months ahead of onset. Among thyroid clonotypes expanded above 0.001, most also appeared in blood.

The investigators amplified TCR beta CDR3 regions from RNA transcripts. First-round RT-PCR with HTBI primers amplified the TCR CDR3 region. TCRdb fed the multiplex PCR reads into MiXCR, producing one record per CDR3 protein. The top ten hold roughly 30% of the sample, which has about 680,000 distinct CDR3 sequences, just over 35% seen once. This clonotype was counted many times. Its target is unknown. The CDR3 is 18 residues long. V was trimmed by 6 bases and J by 1 base, leaving 19 bases between them. Each patient was aged 18 to 65 and had newly diagnosed hyperthyroidism of under 2 months' duration. The study based diagnoses on clinical symptoms, serum thyroxine and TRAb, thyroid ultrasound and orbital computed tomography.

V is TRBV12-3 or TRBV12-4 and J is TRBJ2-6; a possible D gene is TRBD1 (5 bases). This sequence originates from a woman in her thirties or forties with Graves' hyperthyroidism. Sequenced material: blood. DNA for the CDR3: TGTGCCAGCAGCCCGATTCAAGGGGCAGGGTCTGGGGCCAACGTCCTGACTTTC. Translating it yields CASSPIQGAGSGANVLTF.